This T cell receptor beta chain appears in the sequencing data of a study of post-analysis software for immune sequencing data. Study context: Relapsing-remitting, secondary progressive and progressive-relapsing multiple sclerosis were all included among the disease courses. Study-wide findings and caveats: Five TRBV segments, including TRBV5-6, TRBV5-1 and TRBV20-1, were more frequent in patients than controls. The normalized Chao1 diversity of multiple sclerosis patients was significantly lower than that of controls.

The TCR beta cDNA libraries carried unique molecular identifiers. Some 450,000 cDNA molecules were recovered from an input of about 0.85 to 11 million T cells. From the PCR reads, TCRdb called clonotypes with MiXCR, one entry per CDR3 protein. The sample records about 200,000 distinct CDR3 sequences, approximately 28% being singletons. After removal of 4 bases from V and 1 base from J, the junction contained 9 bases not matched to a gene. Germline V gives CDR1 SEHNR, CDR2 FQNEAQ (reference sequence). The CDR3 is 16 amino acids. This clonotype came up a few times. The antigen is unknown. The J gene is TRBJ1-2, the V gene TRBV7-9; 7 positions agree with TRBD1. The sequence came from a girl aged 2-17 years with multiple sclerosis. The specimen was blood. The CDR3 coding sequence is TGTGCCAGCAGCTATGCGACAGGGACTCTTAACTATGGCTACACCTTC. Its protein product is CASSYATGTLNYGYTF.